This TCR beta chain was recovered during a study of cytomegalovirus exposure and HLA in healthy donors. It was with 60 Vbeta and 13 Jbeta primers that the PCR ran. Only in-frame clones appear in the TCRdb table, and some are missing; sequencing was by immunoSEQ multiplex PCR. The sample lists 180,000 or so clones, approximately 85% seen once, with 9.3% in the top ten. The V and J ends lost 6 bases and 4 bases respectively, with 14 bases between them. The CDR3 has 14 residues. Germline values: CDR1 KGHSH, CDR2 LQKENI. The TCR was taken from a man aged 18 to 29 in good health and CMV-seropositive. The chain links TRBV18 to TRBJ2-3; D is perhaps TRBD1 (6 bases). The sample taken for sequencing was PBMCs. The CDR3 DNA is TGTGCCAGCTCCCGAGACAGGTCCCCAGATACGCAGTATTTT. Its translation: CASSRDRSPDTQYF. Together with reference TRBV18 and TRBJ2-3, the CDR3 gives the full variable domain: NAGVMQNPRHLVRRRGQEARLRCSPMKGHSHVYWYRQLPEEGLKFMVYLQKENIIDESGMPKERFSAEFPKEGPSILRIQQVVRGDSAAYFCASSRDRSPDTQYFGPGTRLTVL.